The clone carrying this T cell receptor beta chain was seen a handful of times. The antigen remains unidentified. Amplification yielded TCR beta CDR3 regions, with RNA transcripts as the source. The primer set for the first-round RT-PCR of the TCR CDR3 was HTBI. TCRdb analysed the multiplex PCR reads with MiXCR anew, one entry per CDR3 protein. The sample lists approximately 400,000 distinct CDR3 sequences, about a sixth occurring once. The sample belongs to a study of T cells in Graves' hyperthyroidism and ophthalmopathy. The study, taken as a whole, reports: The majority of expanded thyroid clonotypes above 0.001 also appeared in blood.

CDR1 and CDR2 from the germline V gene are MNHEY and SVGEGT. V lost 0 bases and J 3 bases, leaving 16 bases between the germline ends. The CDR3 runs 17 residues. Diagnosing involved the use of clinical symptoms, serum thyroxine and TRAb, thyroid ultrasound and orbital computed tomography. PBMCs were sourced from approximately 10 ml fresh peripheral blood. Sequencing was done on a sample of blood. The V call is TRBV6-2 or TRBV6-3, the J call TRBJ2-3; D could derive from TRBD1 or TRBD2 (5 bases each). The TCR comes from a woman aged 18-29 years with Graves' hyperthyroidism. The CDR3 loop reads CASSYSMGEALTDTQYF. CDR3 nucleotides: TGTGCCAGCAGTTACTCGATGGGGGAAGCGCTAACAGATACGCAGTATTTT.